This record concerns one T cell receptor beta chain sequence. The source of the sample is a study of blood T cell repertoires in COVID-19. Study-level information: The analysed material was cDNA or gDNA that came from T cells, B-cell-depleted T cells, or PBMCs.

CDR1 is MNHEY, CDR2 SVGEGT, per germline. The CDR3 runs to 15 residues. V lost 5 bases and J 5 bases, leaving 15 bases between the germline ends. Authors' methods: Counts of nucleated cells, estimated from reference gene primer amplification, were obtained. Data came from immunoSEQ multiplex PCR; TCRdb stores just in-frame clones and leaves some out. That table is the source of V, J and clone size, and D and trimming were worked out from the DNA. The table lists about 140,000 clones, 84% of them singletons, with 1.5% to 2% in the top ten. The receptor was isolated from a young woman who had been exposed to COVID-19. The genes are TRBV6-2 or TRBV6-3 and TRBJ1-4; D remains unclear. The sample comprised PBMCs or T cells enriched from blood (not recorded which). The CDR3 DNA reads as TGTGCCAGCAGTGTCGCCGGGATTCAGAATGAAAAACTGTTTTTT. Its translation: CASSVAGIQNEKLFF.